The 6 T cell receptor beta chains listed next were all sequenced from one sample in a study of T-cell reconstitution after alpha-beta-depleted transplantation in children (dated by TCRdb to the mid-2010s). Library preparation was by PCR. The sequencer listed for this sample is Illumina HiSeq 2500. To normalize quantification of the TCRbeta repertoire, the TCR libraries were built with molecular barcoding that relied on unique molecular identifiers. The public reads were run again by TCRdb, first through fastp at Q25 and then through MiXCR, and only productive beta chains were kept. When rows share a CDR3 protein, they turn into one entry using the most common DNA and genes. This sample is represented by roughly 670,000 distinct CDR3 sequences; under 15% of them were singletons. The ten top clones hold roughly 0.77% of the sample. The label giving this sample's treatment or condition can be read as: allogeneic hematopoietic cell transplantation with graft depleted of TCRalphabeta T cells and CD19 B cells.

The sample consisted of PBMCs, taken before TCRalphabeta/CD19-depleted stem cell transplant. These receptors were collected from a girl aged 2-10 years with congenital amegakaryocytic thrombocytopenia, due to receive a stem cell transplant.

This clonotype was seen many times. CDR3 nucleotides: TGCAGTGCTAGAGATATTCGGCTAGCGGGCACAGATACGCAGTATTTT. As protein: CSARDIRLAGTDTQYF. V and J are TRBV20-1 and TRBJ2-3, with TRBD2 matching 7 bases. From germline, CDR1 is DFQATT and CDR2 SNEGSKA (reference sequence). Germline trimming cut 0 bases from V and 1 base from J; bases unmatched to any gene: 7. This CDR3 has 16 residues.

This clonotype occurred once. The gene calls are TRBV11-2 and TRBJ2-1; TRBD2 matches at 14 bases. V lost 2 bases to trimming and J lost 5 bases; unmatched junction nucleotides: 5. CDR1 is SGHAT, CDR2 FQNNGV, per germline. The CDR3 runs 17 residues. The CDR3 loop is CASSLSGLAGGNNEQFF. The CDR3 nucleotides are TGTGCCAGCAGCTTATCTGGACTAGCGGGAGGTAACAATGAGCAGTTCTTC.

This clonotype was counted a few times. This chain connects TRBV6-5 to TRBJ2-7; TRBD2 matches 7 bases. Germline CDR1 MNHEY, CDR2 SVGAGI. The CDR3 consists of 15 residues. Losses at the gene ends were 2 bases for V and 2 bases for J; bases not matched to a gene: 6. CDR3 DNA sequence: TGTGCCAGCAGTTACGCGGCTAGCGGAACCTACGAGCAGTACTTC. Translation gives CASSYAASGTYEQYF.

CDR3 loop: CATSRRDLGLFYNEQFF. CDR3 coding DNA: TGTGCCACCAGCAGACGCGACCTTGGACTCTTCTACAATGAGCAGTTCTTC. The V and J genes are TRBV15 and TRBJ2-1, with D perhaps matching TRBD2 (5 bases). Trimming took off 2 bases at V and 3 bases at J, with 17 bases between the two ends. This CDR3 region has 17 residues. CDR1 and CDR2 (germline): LNHNV, YYDKDF (reference sequence).

This clonotype was found many times. Relative to the germline gene, one junction end is altered; a read error may explain this. V usage is TRBV12-3 or TRBV12-4 and J usage is TRBJ2-2; D ambiguous. The CDR3 is made up of 12 amino acids. CDR3 nucleotide sequence: TGTGCCAGCAGATTAGCCGGCGGGGAGCTGTTTTTT. Amino acid sequence: CASRLAGGELFF.

This clonotype showed up just a few times. The chain joins TRBV30 to TRBJ1-4; D gene unclear. CDR1 is GTSNPN and CDR2 is SVGIG in the germline V gene (reference sequence). Deletions cut 2 bases from V and 5 bases from J, with 6 bases between. This CDR3 contains 12 residues. This chain's CDR3 is CAWSPPNEKLFF. The DNA for the CDR3 is TGTGCCTGGAGTCCTCCGAATGAAAAACTGTTTTTT.